This is a list of T cell receptor beta chains from one sample in a study of human T cells and chemical hapten exposure. One entry per CDR3 protein, called by TCRdb with MiXCR from the RACE reads. Seen here are fewer than 95,000 distinct CDR3 sequences, over 9.5% observed once, and the top ten hold about 2.4%. The sequencing used whole blood, collected in connection with sensitization to the hapten diphenylcyclopropenone (DPC). The source is a man aged 35-49 years with alopecia areata. Some clones in this sample may be carry-over from other donors' samples. Both conserved end residues are part of each CDR3. A D gene is named only where the DNA matches it firmly.

j_call: TRBJ1-1; v_call: TRBV30; d_call: .; cdr3_aa: CAWSSGLYRRTEAFF
j_call: TRBJ1-2; v_call: TRBV2; d_call: .; cdr3_aa: CASSERQPYYGYTF
j_call: TRBJ2-7; v_call: TRBV2; d_call: TRBD2; cdr3_aa: CASRGGLGSSYEQYF
j_call: TRBJ2-3; v_call: TRBV24-1; d_call: .; cdr3_aa: CATASSDPSTDTQYF
j_call: TRBJ1-2; v_call: TRBV2; d_call: .; cdr3_aa: CASSNYGYTF
j_call: TRBJ2-4; v_call: TRBV5-1; d_call: TRBD1; cdr3_aa: CASSQDRGRDIQYF
j_call: TRBJ2-5; v_call: TRBV27; d_call: TRBD2; cdr3_aa: CASSTLSGTSQETQYF
j_call: TRBJ1-2; v_call: TRBV7-9; d_call: .; cdr3_aa: CASSADYGYTF
j_call: TRBJ1-2; v_call: TRBV28; d_call: .; cdr3_aa: CASSITTPNYGYTF
j_call: TRBJ2-5; v_call: TRBV6-6; d_call: .; cdr3_aa: CANRAGQQETQYF
j_call: TRBJ2-4; v_call: TRBV29-1; d_call: .; cdr3_aa: CSVGGQGGGPGNIQYF
j_call: TRBJ1-5; v_call: TRBV19; d_call: .; cdr3_aa: CASSIVLGQPQHF
j_call: TRBJ1-5; v_call: TRBV20-1; d_call: .; cdr3_aa: CSARDSSGGYQPQHF
j_call: TRBJ2-5; v_call: TRBV27; d_call: .; cdr3_aa: CASSLGQRETQYF
j_call: TRBJ2-3; v_call: TRBV9; d_call: TRBD2; cdr3_aa: CASSPEGGRVTDTQYF
j_call: TRBJ2-1; v_call: TRBV5-1; d_call: TRBD2; cdr3_aa: CASSLVPTSGSYNEQFF
j_call: TRBJ2-3; v_call: TRBV11-3; d_call: TRBD2; cdr3_aa: CASSLGLAETDTQYF
j_call: TRBJ1-1; v_call: TRBV7-9; d_call: TRBD1; cdr3_aa: CASSLVGTAAFF
j_call: TRBJ1-5; v_call: TRBV30; d_call: TRBD1; cdr3_aa: CAWSVRAGGKQPQHF
j_call: TRBJ2-3; v_call: TRBV20-1; d_call: .; cdr3_aa: CSAHRTDTQYF
j_call: TRBJ1-4; v_call: TRBV7-9; d_call: TRBD1; cdr3_aa: CASSLKGAANEKLFF
j_call: TRBJ2-2; v_call: TRBV11-3; d_call: TRBD2; cdr3_aa: CASSVTSANTGELFF
j_call: TRBJ2-1; v_call: TRBV18; d_call: TRBD2; cdr3_aa: CASSPSGSWNNEQFF
j_call: TRBJ2-7; v_call: TRBV21-1; d_call: .; cdr3_aa: CASTVPAYEQYF
j_call: TRBJ2-3; v_call: TRBV7-6; d_call: TRBD2; cdr3_aa: CASSFGPGGPTDTQYF
j_call: TRBJ2-3; v_call: TRBV7-9; d_call: .; cdr3_aa: CASSLVDTDTQYF
j_call: TRBJ1-5; v_call: TRBV7-9; d_call: .; cdr3_aa: CASSLGGARSPQHF
j_call: TRBJ2-5; v_call: TRBV7-6; d_call: .; cdr3_aa: CASSPSRRSQETQYF
j_call: TRBJ1-6; v_call: TRBV5-8; d_call: .; cdr3_aa: CASSFSFGTNSPLHF
j_call: TRBJ2-3; v_call: TRBV28; d_call: TRBD1; cdr3_aa: CASRRDRPTDTQYF
j_call: TRBJ1-1; v_call: TRBV28; d_call: TRBD1; cdr3_aa: CASMPAGQGPTEAFF
j_call: TRBJ2-7; v_call: TRBV6-2/TRBV6-3; d_call: TRBD1; cdr3_aa: CASRADRAIPYEQYF
j_call: TRBJ2-6; v_call: TRBV11-3; d_call: TRBD1; cdr3_aa: CASSPGQGFSGANVLTF
j_call: TRBJ2-5; v_call: TRBV7-2; d_call: .; cdr3_aa: CASSLRPIQETLYF
j_call: TRBJ2-3; v_call: TRBV7-2; d_call: .; cdr3_aa: CASSLVAGDTQYF
j_call: TRBJ2-3; v_call: TRBV12-3/TRBV12-4; d_call: TRBD2; cdr3_aa: CASRTSGSVDTQYF
j_call: TRBJ2-3; v_call: TRBV4-3; d_call: .; cdr3_aa: CASSLRTSNTQYF